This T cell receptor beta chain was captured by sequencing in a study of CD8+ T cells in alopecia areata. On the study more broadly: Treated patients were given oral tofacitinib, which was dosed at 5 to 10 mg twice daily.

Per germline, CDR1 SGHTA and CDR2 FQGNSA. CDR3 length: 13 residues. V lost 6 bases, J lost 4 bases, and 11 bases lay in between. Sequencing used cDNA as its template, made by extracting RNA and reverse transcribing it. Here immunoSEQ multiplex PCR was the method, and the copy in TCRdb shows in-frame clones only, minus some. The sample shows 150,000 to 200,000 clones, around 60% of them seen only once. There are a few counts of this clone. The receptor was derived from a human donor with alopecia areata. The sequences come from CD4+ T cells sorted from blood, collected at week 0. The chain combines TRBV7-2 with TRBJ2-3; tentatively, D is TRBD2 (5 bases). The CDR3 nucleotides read TGTGCCAGCAGACCATCGGGATCAGATACGCAGTATTTT. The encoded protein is CASRPSGSDTQYF.